A single sample is the source of the 29 T cell receptor beta chains below, sequenced in a study of cytomegalovirus exposure and HLA in healthy donors. Vbeta (60) and Jbeta (13) primers were used in the PCR. The table came from immunoSEQ multiplex PCR; TCRdb's copy has only in-frame clones and leaves some out. The sample includes approximately 160,000 clones, approximately 84% seen only once; the top ten take 1% to 1.5%. The sample comprised PBMCs. The receptors derive from a man in his fifties in good health and CMV-seropositive.

The chain joins TRBV6-1 to TRBJ1-1, with TRBD1 matching 7 bases. The ends lost 0 bases at V and 1 base at J; junction bases unmatched: 2. This CDR3 region has 15 residues. CDR1 and CDR2 (germline): MNHNS, SASEGT. The CDR3 bases are TGTGCCAGCAGTGAAGCTTCAGGGGGGAACACTGAAGCTTTCTTT. Translating it yields CASSEASGGNTEAFF.

This clone is a singleton in its sample. This chain uses TRBV9 with TRBJ2-3, with 8 bases fitting TRBD2. CDR1 is SGDLS and CDR2 is YYNGEE in the germline V gene. J gave up 1 base and V 4 bases, and 11 bases lay outside the gene matches. This CDR3 is 17 amino acids long. The CDR3 reads CASSPTGGAGGTDTQYF. CDR3 nucleotides: TGTGCCAGCAGCCCCACCGGGGGAGCGGGAGGCACAGATACGCAGTATTTT.

This clone was detected only a few times. This rearrangement joins TRBV9 to TRBJ1-1; no clear D gene. CDR3 length: 13 residues. V lost 2 bases to trimming and J lost 1 base, with 6 bases between them. Per germline, CDR1 SGDLS and CDR2 YYNGEE. CDR3 amino acids: CASSVQSNTEAFF. The DNA of the CDR3 is TGTGCCAGCAGCGTGCAGTCGAACACTGAAGCTTTCTTT.

The chain uses TRBV7-2 and TRBJ2-7; 8 nucleotides line up with TRBD2. The CDR3 extends over 13 amino acids. From germline, CDR1 is SGHTA and CDR2 FQGNSA. V trimming: 10 bases; J trimming: 5 bases; junction bases outside the gene matches: 10. This CDR3 is CATQGGRLNEQYF. DNA of the CDR3: TGTGCCACCCAGGGCGGGAGGTTAAACGAGCAGTACTTC.

This chain links TRBV5-1 with TRBJ2-1, with 13 bases matching TRBD2. V shed 0 bases, J shed 8 bases, and the junction held 8 bases outside the gene matches. Germline V CDR1 and CDR2: SGHRS, YFSETQ. The CDR3 has 17 residues. This chain's CDR3 is CASSLDPGLAGTYEQFF. DNA for the CDR3: TGCGCCAGCAGCTTGGATCCGGGACTAGCGGGAACGTATGAGCAGTTCTTC.

The chain employs TRBV7-8 and TRBJ2-5; a weak D match, TRBD1 (6 bases). The CDR3 length is 13 residues. Deletions cut 5 bases from V and 2 bases from J, with 9 bases between. Per germline, CDR1 SGHVS and CDR2 FQNEAQ. This CDR3 reads CASSPTGQETQYF. The CDR3 DNA reads as TGTGCCAGCAGCCCGACAGGACAAGAGACCCAGTACTTC.

The chain employs TRBV7-2 and TRBJ2-1; TRBD2 aligns across 9 bases. CDR1 and CDR2 from the germline V gene are SGHTA and FQGNSA. Germline trimming cut 2 bases from V and 8 bases from J; bases unmatched to any gene: 7. CDR3 length equals 15 residues. In DNA form, the CDR3 reads TGTGCCAGCAGCTTAAGCTCTAGCGGGGTCTATGAGCAGTTCTTC. It specifies CASSLSSSGVYEQFF.

This clone has more than one count but fewer than ten. This chain joins TRBV28 and TRBJ1-5, with 9 bases lining up with TRBD1. Germline values: CDR1 MDHEN, CDR2 SYDVKM. The ends lost 3 bases at V and 4 bases at J; junction bases unmatched: 7. The CDR3 runs to 16 residues. DNA for the CDR3: TGTGCCAGCAGTTTGTGGGGACAGGGCGTAAATCAGCCCCAGCATTTT. Amino acids: CASSLWGQGVNQPQHF.

This clone was observed once. This chain links TRBV6-5 with TRBJ2-7, with TRBD1 identical over 11 bases. Germline CDR1 is MNHEY and CDR2 is SVGAGI. This CDR3 is 14 amino acids long. Losses at the gene ends were 5 bases for V and 5 bases for J; bases not matched to a gene: 5. CDR3 sequence reads: CASSGLGQGDEQYF. The CDR3 DNA follows: TGTGCCAGCAGTGGCCTGGGACAGGGGGACGAGCAGTACTTC.

V gene TRBV29-1 combines with J gene TRBJ2-1; a possible D gene is TRBD2 (5 bases). Deletions cut 7 bases from V and 0 bases from J, with 10 bases between. Germline CDR1 SQVTM, CDR2 ANQGSEA. The CDR3 sequence is 13 residues long. The CDR3 is CSGSESSYNEQFF. In DNA, the CDR3 is TGCAGCGGTAGCGAGAGCTCCTACAATGAGCAGTTCTTC.

The chain employs TRBV28 and TRBJ2-3; D remains ambiguous. The V end was cut by 6 bases, the J end by 0 bases, with 10 bases between. From germline, CDR1 is MDHEN and CDR2 SYDVKM. The CDR3 loop spans 14 amino acids. The CDR3 DNA follows: TGTGCCAGCAGCATACTCTCTAGCACAGATACGCAGTATTTT. Translated, it gives CASSILSSTDTQYF.

The J gene is TRBJ1-3, the V gene TRBV18, with TRBD1 as a possible D gene (5 bases). The CDR3 loop spans 13 amino acids. Trimming shortened V by 8 bases and J by 4 bases, and 12 bases separated the two germline ends. Germline lookup yields CDR1 KGHSH and CDR2 LQKENI. CDR3 sequence reads: CASAGTGGNTIYF. The CDR3 nucleotides read TGTGCCAGCGCGGGGACGGGAGGAAACACCATATATTTT.

The chain joins TRBV4-1 to TRBJ2-7; D uncertain. CDR1 and CDR2 (germline): MGHRA, YSYEKL. This CDR3 is 14 amino acids long. V was pared by 4 bases and J by 5 bases, with 15 bases between. The CDR3 region has the DNA TGCGCCAGCAGCCTGTATCAAGTTTCGGACGAGCAGTACTTC. It codes for CASSLYQVSDEQYF.

V and J are TRBV7-8 and TRBJ2-7, with D uncertain. The germline V gene encodes CDR1 SGHVS and CDR2 FQNEAQ. CDR3 length: 13 residues. V dropped 1 base and J dropped 6 bases, with 10 bases sitting between them. CDR3 nucleotides: TGTGCCAGCAGCTTAGTGACTGTCGGCGAGCAGTACTTC. Translated, it gives CASSLVTVGEQYF.

The rearrangement uses TRBV7-2 and TRBJ1-1, with D tentatively TRBD1 (5 bases). Germline CDR1 is SGHTA and CDR2 is FQGNSA. V was trimmed by 5 bases and J by 4 bases, leaving 14 bases between them. This CDR3 comprises 14 residues. The CDR3 DNA reads as TGTGCCAGCAGCCCACAGGTAACGGGCACTGAAGCTTTCTTT. As protein: CASSPQVTGTEAFF.

This clone was detected only a few times. The chain uses TRBV4-1 and TRBJ2-1, with TRBD2 identical over 9 bases. This CDR3 region has 15 residues. Germline V CDR1 and CDR2: MGHRA, YSYEKL. V lost 1 base and J lost 3; bases outside the gene matches: 1. The CDR3 DNA sequence: TGCGCCAGCAGCCAAGGGACTAGCGTCTACAATGAGCAGTTCTTC. Translating it yields CASSQGTSVYNEQFF.

On this clone itself: Other DNA sequences in this specimen translate into the identical CDR3. The chain combines TRBV23-1 with TRBJ1-5; maybe TRBD1 (5 bases). TRBV23-1 is labeled an ORF, and its function is uncertain. The CDR3 extends over 17 amino acids. V was trimmed by 0 bases and J by 4 bases, leaving 16 bases between them. The CDR3 loop is CASSQSEGLRGNQPQHF. Here the CDR3 DNA reads TGCGCCAGCAGTCAATCGGAGGGTCTCCGGGGGAATCAGCCCCAGCATTTT.

V usage is TRBV5-1 and J usage is TRBJ2-1, with 16 bases fitting TRBD2. Germline trimming cut 4 bases from V and 9 bases from J; bases unmatched to any gene: 4. The length of the CDR3 is 15 residues. Per germline, CDR1 SGHRS and CDR2 YFSETQ. CDR3 bases: TGCGCCAGCAGCACAGGGACTAGCGGGAGGGGTGAGCAGTTCTTC. Amino acids: CASSTGTSGRGEQFF.

This clone was observed a single time. The chain uses TRBV6-5 and TRBJ1-1; D is uncertain. V shed 5 bases and J shed 4 bases, with 8 bases lying between them. In germline, CDR1 is MNHEY, CDR2 SVGAGI. This CDR3 has 12 amino acids. CDR3 region: CASSPSGTEAFF. In DNA form, the CDR3 reads TGTGCCAGCAGTCCTTCGGGCACTGAAGCTTTCTTT.

V and J are TRBV13 and TRBJ2-7; TRBD2 is a possible D gene (7 bases). CDR1 and CDR2 (germline): PRHDT, FYEKMQ (reference sequence). The V and J ends lost 5 bases and 2 bases respectively, with 19 bases between them. This CDR3 spans 16 amino acids. The CDR3 loop is CASSRDRGGGPYEQYF. The CDR3 coding sequence is TGTGCCAGCAGCCGCGATAGGGGGGGCGGGCCCTACGAGCAGTACTTC. Together with reference TRBV13 and TRBJ2-7, the CDR3 gives the full variable domain: AAGVIQSPRHLIKEKRETATLKCYPIPRHDTVYWYQQGPGQDPQFLISFYEKMQSDKGSIPDRFSAQQFSDYHSELNMSSLELGDSALYFCASSRDRGGGPYEQYFGPGTRLTVT.

The V gene is TRBV7-9, the J gene TRBJ2-1, with D perhaps matching TRBD2 (5 bases). The CDR3 extends over 12 amino acids. V was shortened by 11 bases and J by 0 bases, with 8 bases between the two germline ends. Germline-derived CDR1 and CDR2 are SEHNR and FQNEAQ (reference sequence). CDR3 DNA: TGTGCCCAAGGAGGCTCCTACAATGAGCAGTTCTTC. This translates into CAQGGSYNEQFF.

J is TRBJ1-2 and V is TRBV18; D is perhaps TRBD1 (6 bases). Germline V gene sequence: CDR1 KGHSH, CDR2 LQKENI. This CDR3 spans 12 amino acids. The germline V and J ends were trimmed by 4 bases and 6 bases, with 9 bases remaining between them. CDR3 bases: TGTGCCAGCTCACAGCAGGGGAATGGCTACACCTTC. It translates to CASSQQGNGYTF.

This chain connects TRBV30 to TRBJ1-4; 7 positions agree with TRBD1. Germline V lookup: CDR1 GTSNPN, CDR2 SVGIG (reference sequence). V gave up 4 bases and J gave up 7 bases; unmatched junction bases: 9. This CDR3 is 14 amino acids long. CDR3 nucleotides: TGTGCCTGGAATCAGGGGGTAGGAGGTGAAAAACTGTTTTTT. Its protein product is CAWNQGVGGEKLFF.

This clone has just one count. The sample carries other DNA sequences with the same CDR3. The chain links TRBV5-1 to TRBJ2-3, with TRBD2 identical over 14 bases. The CDR3 length is 16 residues. The germline gives CDR1 SGHRS, CDR2 YFSETQ. Trimming at V came to 3 bases and at J to 5 bases, leaving 5 bases not matched to a gene. CDR3 region: CASSSGLAGVVDTQYF. The CDR3 coding sequence is TGCGCCAGCAGCTCGGGACTAGCGGGAGTGGTAGATACGCAGTATTTT.

V is TRBV28 and J is TRBJ2-1; 8 nucleotides agree with TRBD2. The ends lost 6 bases at V and 5 bases at J; junction bases unmatched: 9. The germline gives CDR1 MDHEN, CDR2 SYDVKM. The CDR3 totals 15 residues. The CDR3, as DNA: TGTGCCAGCAGCCCTCCGACTAGCGCCCACAATGAGCAGTTCTTC. Translating it yields CASSPPTSAHNEQFF.

This clone has just one count. The chain links TRBV7-9 to TRBJ1-6, with D uncertain. V lost 1 base and J 5 bases, leaving 9 bases between the germline ends. Germline CDR1 and CDR2: SEHNR and FQNEAQ (reference sequence). This CDR3 has 15 amino acids. DNA of the CDR3: TGTGCCAGCAGCTTAGGGGCAGCCGATAATTCACCCCTCCACTTT. Translation gives CASSLGAADNSPLHF. The full variable domain, its missing parts supplied by reference TRBV7-9 and TRBJ1-6, is DTGVSQNPRHKITKRGQNVTFRCDPISEHNRLYWYRQTLGQGPEFLTYFQNEAQLEKSRLLSDRFSAERPKGSFSTLEIQRTEQGDSAMYLCASSLGAADNSPLHFGNGTRLTVT.

This chain joins TRBV19 and TRBJ1-1; 7 bases are a match to TRBD1. Per the germline V gene, CDR1 is LNHDA and CDR2 is SQIVND (reference sequence). V lost 5 bases and J lost 4; bases outside the gene matches: 4. The CDR3 loop spans 13 amino acids. CDR3 in amino acids: CASSVRGSTEAFF. The CDR3 DNA reads TGTGCCAGTAGTGTCAGGGGGTCCACTGAAGCTTTCTTT.

This clone was picked up one time. This chain uses TRBV6-5 with TRBJ2-7; 7 bases fit TRBD2. Germline lookup yields CDR1 MNHEY and CDR2 SVGAGI. The CDR3 consists of 14 residues. Trimming took 7 bases from V and 1 from J; bases not matched to a gene: 7. CDR3 residues: CASKVSGLSYEQYF. CDR3 coding DNA: TGTGCCAGCAAGGTTAGCGGGTTGTCCTACGAGCAGTACTTC.

J is TRBJ1-5 and V is TRBV15, with TRBD1 identical over 9 bases. V gave up 5 bases and J gave up 6 bases; unmatched junction bases: 5. The CDR3 runs to 14 residues. Germline CDR1 and CDR2: LNHNV and YYDKDF (reference sequence). Here the CDR3 reads CATSGPGQGQPQHF. In DNA form, the CDR3 reads TGTGCCACCAGCGGACCGGGACAGGGTCAGCCCCAGCATTTT. Drawing the rest from reference TRBV15 and TRBJ1-5, the complete variable domain is DAMVIQNPRYQVTQFGKPVTLSCSQTLNHNVMYWYQQKSSQAPKLLFHYYDKDFNNEADTPDNFQSRRPNTSFCFLDIRSPGLGDTAMYLCATSGPGQGQPQHFGDGTRLSIL.